This TCR beta chain is from a study of CD8 T cells in ankylosing spondylitis. The study, taken as a whole, reports: There was a TCR beta motif, made of 7 or 8 highly homologous variants, that appeared characteristic of ankylosing spondylitis blood. Reports say disease-linked clones showed up significantly more in matched ankylosing spondylitis synovial fluid.

TCRdb passed the 5' RACE reads through MiXCR, listing each CDR3 protein once. The repertoire holds about 210,000 distinct CDR3 sequences, 6% to 8.5% seen once, with approximately 15% in the top ten. The J segment lost 5 bases and the V segment lost 6 bases, leaving 11 bases of the junction unmatched. Germline V gene data show CDR1 as SGHTA and CDR2 as FQGNSA. This CDR3 contains 17 residues. In regard to this clonotype: Its antigen remains unidentified.

The source of this sequence is a male donor with ankylosing spondylitis. The chain joins TRBV7-2 to TRBJ2-5, with TRBD2 identical over 14 bases. Sequenced input: blood, either unsorted or a sorted T cell fraction (not recorded which). CDR3 region: CASSPGTSGSMWETQYF. The CDR3, as DNA: TGTGCCAGCAGTCCGGGGACTAGCGGGAGTATGTGGGAGACCCAGTACTTC.